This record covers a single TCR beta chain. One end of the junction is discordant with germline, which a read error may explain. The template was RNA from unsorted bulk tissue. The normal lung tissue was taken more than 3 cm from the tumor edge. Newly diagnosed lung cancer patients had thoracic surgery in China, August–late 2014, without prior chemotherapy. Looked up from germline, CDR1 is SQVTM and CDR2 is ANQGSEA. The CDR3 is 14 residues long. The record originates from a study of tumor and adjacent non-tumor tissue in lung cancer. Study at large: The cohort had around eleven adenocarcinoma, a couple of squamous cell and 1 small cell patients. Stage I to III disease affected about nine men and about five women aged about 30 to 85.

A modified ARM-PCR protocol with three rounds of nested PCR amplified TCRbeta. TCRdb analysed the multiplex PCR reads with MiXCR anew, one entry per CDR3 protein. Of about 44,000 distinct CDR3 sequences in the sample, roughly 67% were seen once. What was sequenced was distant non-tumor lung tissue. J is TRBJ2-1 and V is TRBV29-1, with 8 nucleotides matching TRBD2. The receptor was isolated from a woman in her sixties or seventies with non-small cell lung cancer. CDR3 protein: CNVTLGLAGVVQFF. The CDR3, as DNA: TGCAACGTTACTCTAGGACTAGCAGGAGTGGTTCAGTTCTTC.